A single sample is the source of the 29 T cell receptor beta chains below, sequenced in a study of blood T cell repertoires in COVID-19. Profiling relied on immunoSEQ multiplex PCR, and the TCRdb table lists in-frame clones only, not all of them. The data hold 310,000 or so clones, with 70% to 90% observed a single time. The material sequenced was peripheral blood. These receptors were collected from a man between 65 and 85 years old with acute or convalescent COVID-19.

J is TRBJ2-1 and V is TRBV19; 8 bases agree with TRBD2. V shed 7 bases and J 3 bases; nucleotides not matched to a gene: 5. There are 14 residues in the CDR3. Germline V lookup: CDR1 LNHDA, CDR2 SQIVND (reference sequence). DNA of the CDR3: TGTGCCAGTACTCAAGGGACTAGCTACAATGAGCAGTTCTTC. Residues: CASTQGTSYNEQFF.

The chain combines TRBV6-5 with TRBJ2-1; D not resolved. Trimming shortened V by 7 bases and J by 6 bases, and 10 bases separated the two germline ends. Germline CDR1 MNHEY, CDR2 SVGAGI. The CDR3 consists of 12 residues. In DNA form, the CDR3 reads TGTGCCAGCACCGGAGTGAGCAATGAGCAGTTCTTC. It yields the protein CASTGVSNEQFF.

V and J are TRBV9 and TRBJ2-7; a possible D gene is TRBD2 (6 bases). CDR1 SGDLS and CDR2 YYNGEE come from the germline V gene. Trimming took off 2 bases at V and 6 bases at J, with 18 bases between the two ends. This CDR3 has 15 amino acids. In DNA form, the CDR3 reads TGTGCCAGCAGCGTCGAGCCGGGAGAGAACTCCGAGCAGTACTTC. It is translated as CASSVEPGENSEQYF.

The V call is TRBV11-2, the J call TRBJ1-5, with 10 positions matching TRBD1. Germline CDR1 is SGHAT and CDR2 is FQNNGV. V trimming: 5 bases; J trimming: 3 bases; junction bases outside the gene matches: 7. This CDR3 is 16 amino acids long. The CDR3 sequence: CASSLMDRGDNQPQHF. The CDR3 DNA is TGTGCCAGCAGCCTCATGGACAGGGGGGACAATCAGCCCCAGCATTTT.

The V and J genes are TRBV5-4 and TRBJ2-5, with 11 positions matching TRBD2. Germline V CDR1 and CDR2: SGHNT, YYREEE (reference sequence). This CDR3 region has 15 residues. V trimming: 4 bases; J trimming: 5 bases; junction bases outside the gene matches: 7. CDR3 nucleotide sequence: TGTGCCAGCAGCCTCCTAGCGGGGGGCGGGGAGACCCAGTACTTC. It translates to CASSLLAGGGETQYF.

The chain uses TRBV6-2 or TRBV6-3 and TRBJ2-5; 9 nucleotides line up with TRBD2. This CDR3 has 15 amino acids. Trimming at V came to 5 bases and at J to 4 bases, leaving 8 bases not matched to a gene. CDR1 and CDR2 from the germline V gene are MNHEY and SVGEGT. The CDR3 region has the DNA TGTGCCAGCAGTCCCTTAGCGGGGGAGGGAGAGACCCAGTACTTC. Its protein product is CASSPLAGEGETQYF.

This chain joins TRBV24-1 and TRBJ2-3; the D is unclear. V lost 3 bases, J lost 0 bases, and 9 bases lay in between. Per the germline V gene, CDR1 is KGHDR and CDR2 is SFDVKD. This CDR3 has 15 amino acids. CDR3 amino acids: CATSDPVKSTDTQYF. The CDR3 DNA reads as TGTGCCACCAGTGATCCAGTTAAAAGCACAGATACGCAGTATTTT.

The V and J genes are TRBV19 and TRBJ1-6; 7 bases agree with TRBD1. Germline V gene lookup returns CDR1 LNHDA and CDR2 SQIVND (reference sequence). V shed 7 bases and J 6 bases; nucleotides not matched to a gene: 6. This CDR3 is 14 amino acids long. CDR3 protein: CASKGQEVNSPLHF. CDR3 bases: TGTGCCAGTAAAGGACAGGAGGTTAATTCACCCCTCCACTTT.

The chain carries TRBV11-3 and TRBJ2-3; D perhaps matches TRBD2 (8 bases). Trimming shortened V by 3 bases and J by 3 bases, and 22 bases separated the two germline ends. The CDR3 is 18 residues long. Per germline, CDR1 SGHNT and CDR2 YENEEA. The CDR3 loop reads CASSLGQRSGSGTDTQYF. For the CDR3, the DNA is TGTGCCAGCAGCTTGGGACAGAGAAGCGGGAGCGGAACAGATACGCAGTATTTT.

The chain uses TRBV5-4 and TRBJ2-5, with TRBD1 as a possible D gene (6 bases). The V end was cut by 6 bases, the J end by 4 bases, with 22 bases between. Germline CDR1 reads SGHNT; CDR2 reads YYREEE (reference sequence). The CDR3 consists of 16 residues. CDR3 amino acids: CASTLEGGIPLETQYF. The CDR3 coding sequence is TGTGCCAGCACCCTTGAAGGGGGAATCCCATTAGAGACCCAGTACTTC. The variable domain in full, with the rest retrieved from reference TRBV5-4 and TRBJ2-5, is ETGVTQSPTHLIKTRGQQVTLRCSSQSGHNTVSWYQQALGQGPQFIFQYYREEENGRGNFPPRFSGLQFPNYSSELNVNALELDDSALYLCASTLEGGIPLETQYFGPGTRLLVL.

This chain connects TRBV6-2 or TRBV6-3 to TRBJ2-7; TRBD2 matches 10 bases. The CDR3 totals 15 residues. V gave up 2 bases and J gave up 7 bases; unmatched junction bases: 8. Germline CDR1 is MNHEY and CDR2 is SVGEGT. In DNA form, the CDR3 reads TGTGCCAGCAGTTACGTAGCTAGCGGGAGCGCTGAGCAGTACTTC. It is translated as CASSYVASGSAEQYF.

The rearrangement joins TRBV12-3 or TRBV12-4 to TRBJ1-1, with TRBD1 identical over 12 bases. The ends lost 6 bases at V and 6 bases at J; junction bases unmatched: 2. CDR3 length: 13 residues. CDR3 region: CASRGQGAAEAFF. Here the CDR3 DNA reads TGTGCCAGCAGGGGACAGGGGGCCGCTGAAGCTTTCTTT.

This clone was seen a single time. The genes are TRBV28 and TRBJ2-1, with D perhaps TRBD2 (5 bases). Trimming left V 3 bases short and J 7 bases short, with 7 bases between. The CDR3 sequence is 12 residues long. CDR1 and CDR2 from the germline V gene are MDHEN and SYDVKM. The CDR3 bases are TGTGCCAGCAGTTTCGGGGAGAATGAGCAGTTCTTC. Translating gives CASSFGENEQFF.

Concerning this clone: A junction end diverges from the germline sequence, so it may reflect a read error. The chain couples TRBV6-5 to TRBJ2-1, with 10 positions matching TRBD2. The CDR3 length is 13 residues. Per the germline V gene, CDR1 is MNHEY and CDR2 is SVGAGI. CDR3 loop: CASRRSSGSVVIF. The CDR3 DNA reads as TGTGCCAGCAGGAGGTCTAGCGGGAGCGTAGTGATCTTC.

The chain uses TRBV2 and TRBJ2-1; D might be TRBD1 (5 bases). Germline CDR1 SNHLY, CDR2 FYNNEI. The V end lost 7 bases, the J end lost 3 bases, and 7 bases lay between the germline ends. There are 12 residues in the CDR3. The CDR3 nucleotides are TGTGCCAGCAAAGACAGCTACAATGAGCAGTTCTTC. It is translated as CASKDSYNEQFF. The complete variable domain, with remaining parts taken from reference TRBV2 and TRBJ2-1, reads EPEVTQTPSHQVTQMGQEVILRCVPISNHLYFYWYRQILGQKVEFLVSFYNNEISEKSEIFDDQFSVERPDGSNFTLKIRSTKLEDSAMYFCASKDSYNEQFFGPGTRLTVL.

CDR3 coding DNA: TGTGCCAGCAGCGTGGACAGTCATTTAACCGGGGAGCTGTTTTTT. The encoded protein is CASSVDSHLTGELFF. The V gene is TRBV9, the J gene TRBJ2-2, with a weak D call TRBD1 (6 bases). The CDR3 spans 15 residues. CDR1 is SGDLS and CDR2 is YYNGEE in the germline V gene. Between the trimmed V and J ends, which lost 2 bases and 5 bases, there was a span of 13 bases.

The CDR3 DNA follows: TGTGCCAGCAGCTTAGGGGCCTCCCCTGGGGCTTTCTTT. It codes for CASSLGASPGAFF. V usage is TRBV3-1 (or the pseudogene TRBV3-2) and J usage is TRBJ1-1; tentative D call: TRBD1 (5 bases). CDR1 LGHDT and CDR2 YNNKEL come from the germline V gene (reference sequence). The ends were cut back, 5 bases at V and 11 bases at J, with 18 bases in the middle. The length of the CDR3 is 13 residues.

This clone was recorded only once. The chain carries TRBV18 and TRBJ2-1, with D possibly being TRBD1 (6 bases). The V gene lost 0 bases and the J gene lost 8 bases, with 8 bases spanning the gap. This CDR3 is 13 amino acids long. Germline V lookup: CDR1 KGHSH, CDR2 LQKENI. CDR3 protein: CASSPPTGDEQFF. CDR3 nucleotide sequence: TGTGCCAGCTCACCACCGACAGGTGATGAGCAGTTCTTC.

The chain joins TRBV28 to TRBJ2-4; a weak D match, TRBD2 (5 bases). Looked up from germline, CDR1 is MDHEN and CDR2 is SYDVKM. V shed 5 bases and J shed 5 bases, with 16 bases lying between them. The CDR3 totals 15 residues. The CDR3 protein is CASSHLRGNENIQYF. CDR3 coding DNA: TGTGCCAGCAGTCACCTTCGGGGTAACGAAAACATTCAGTACTTC.

The chain employs TRBV6-5 and TRBJ1-2; D perhaps matches TRBD1 (5 bases). V was clipped by 2 bases and J by 7 bases, with 17 bases between them. The CDR3 is 15 amino acids. Per germline, CDR1 MNHEY and CDR2 SVGAGI. The CDR3 here is CASSYEGSGQSGYTF. As DNA, the CDR3 is TGTGCCAGCAGTTACGAAGGATCTGGACAATCTGGCTACACCTTC.

The V call is TRBV11-2, the J call TRBJ2-5, with TRBD2 matching 13 bases. CDR1 is SGHAT, CDR2 FQNNGV, per germline. V lost 2 bases and J lost 4; bases outside the gene matches: 10. The CDR3 spans 18 residues. The CDR3 sequence: CASSLIVLAGGPSETQYF. The CDR3 DNA reads as TGTGCCAGCAGCTTAATTGTACTAGCGGGGGGGCCCTCAGAGACCCAGTACTTC.

The chain employs TRBV6-1 and TRBJ2-5, with a possible D match to TRBD1 (6 bases). Germline assignment: CDR1 MNHNS and CDR2 SASEGT. This CDR3 has 14 amino acids. Trimming shortened V by 5 bases and J by 5 bases, and 15 bases separated the two germline ends. The DNA of the CDR3 is TGTGCCAGCAGTCTCGACGCAGGGGTGGAGACCCAGTACTTC. Protein sequence: CASSLDAGVETQYF.

The rearrangement links TRBV20-1 to TRBJ2-1, with 7 bases aligning to TRBD2. The V and J ends lost 3 bases and 4 bases, in that order; junction bases with no gene match: 6. The CDR3 runs to 14 residues. Germline lookup yields CDR1 DFQATT and CDR2 SNEGSKA (reference sequence). The CDR3 bases are TGCAGTGCTAGTCTTGCAGCGGGGTACAATGAGCAGTTCTTC. This gives the protein CSASLAAGYNEQFF.

The chain recombines TRBV3-1 (or the pseudogene TRBV3-2) with TRBJ2-7, with TRBD2 as a possible D gene (5 bases). Looked up from germline, CDR1 is LGHDT and CDR2 is YNNKEL (reference sequence). V lost 4 bases and J 5 bases, leaving 9 bases between the germline ends. The CDR3 sequence is 12 residues long. CDR3 DNA: TGTGCCAGCAGCCGGTCGGGGAACGAGCAGTACTTC. Protein product: CASSRSGNEQYF.

The chain couples TRBV2 to TRBJ2-7; TRBD2 agrees at 7 bases. The germline CDR1 and CDR2 sequences are SNHLY and FYNNEI. V was clipped by 5 bases and J by 6 bases; unmatched bases: 10. The CDR3 is 14 amino acids. This CDR3 reads CASSRPGGNREQYF. CDR3 bases: TGTGCCAGCAGTCGCCCGGGAGGCAATCGCGAGCAGTACTTC.

The gene calls are TRBV18 and TRBJ2-3; D might be TRBD2 (5 bases). Deletions cut 1 base from V and 2 bases from J, with 13 bases between. The germline CDR1 and CDR2 sequences are KGHSH and LQKENI. CDR3 size: 16 residues. As DNA, the CDR3 is TGTGCCAGCTCACCACAGGACTCTCAAATCACAGATACGCAGTATTTT. Protein sequence: CASSPQDSQITDTQYF.

This chain links TRBV7-8 with TRBJ2-2; 11 positions match TRBD2. The CDR3 contains 17 residues. Germline-derived CDR1 and CDR2 are SGHVS and FQNEAQ. Trimming cost V 5 bases and J 6 bases; bases outside gene matches: 11. CDR3 bases: TGTGCCAGCAGCCAAAGCCCACTAGCGGGGGCGCCCGGGGAGCTGTTTTTT. It is translated as CASSQSPLAGAPGELFF. Using reference TRBV7-8 and TRBJ2-2 for the parts outside the CDR3, the full variable domain is GAGVSQSPRYKVAKRGQDVALRCDPISGHVSLFWYQQALGQGPEFLTYFQNEAQLDKSGLPSDRFFAERPEGSVSTLKIQRTQQEDSAVYLCASSQSPLAGAPGELFFGEGSRLTVL.

V is TRBV7-2 and J is TRBJ1-5; weak D call: TRBD1 (5 bases). Germline CDR1 and CDR2: SGHTA and FQGNSA. Trimming removed 2 bases from V and 6 bases from J, with 14 bases in between. The CDR3 loop spans 15 amino acids. CDR3 nucleotides: TGTGCCAGCAGCTTAACCACAGGCGCCGCTCAGCCCCAGCATTTT. It encodes CASSLTTGAAQPQHF.

V and J are TRBV4-3 and TRBJ1-3; 7 bases are a match to TRBD1. This CDR3 is built from 15 residues. Germline CDR1 is LGHNA and CDR2 is YSLEER. Germline trimming cut 2 bases from V and 1 base from J; bases unmatched to any gene: 2. CDR3 coding DNA: TGCGCCAGCAGCCAACGACAGGGATCTGGAAACACCATATATTTT. It is translated as CASSQRQGSGNTIYF.